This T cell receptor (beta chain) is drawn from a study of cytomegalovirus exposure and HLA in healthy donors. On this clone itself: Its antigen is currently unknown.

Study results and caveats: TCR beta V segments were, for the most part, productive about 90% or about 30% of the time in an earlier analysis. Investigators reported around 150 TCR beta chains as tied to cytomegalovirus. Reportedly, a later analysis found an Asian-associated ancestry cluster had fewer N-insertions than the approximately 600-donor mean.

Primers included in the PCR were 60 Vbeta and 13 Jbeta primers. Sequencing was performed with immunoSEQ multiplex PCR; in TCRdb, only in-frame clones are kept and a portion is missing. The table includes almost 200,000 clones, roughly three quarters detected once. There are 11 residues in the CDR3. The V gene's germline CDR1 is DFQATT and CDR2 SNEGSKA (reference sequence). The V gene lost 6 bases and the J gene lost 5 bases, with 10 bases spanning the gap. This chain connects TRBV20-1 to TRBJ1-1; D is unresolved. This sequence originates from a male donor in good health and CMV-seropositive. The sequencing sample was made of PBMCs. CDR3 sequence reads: CSAPRETEAFF. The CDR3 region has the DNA TGCAGTGCCCCAAGGGAGACTGAAGCTTTCTTT.